The entry below describes one TCR beta chain. Germline CDR1 is MNHNY and CDR2 is SVGAGI (reference sequence). This CDR3 is 13 amino acids long. The V end lost 8 bases, the J end lost 0 bases, and 7 bases lay between the germline ends. The data were obtained in a study of somatic mutations in cytotoxic T cells in rheumatoid arthritis. Measured with immunoSEQ multiplex PCR; TCRdb has only the in-frame clones, and not every one. The sample lists approximately 5,300 clones, 78% seen once, with roughly 71% in the top ten. This sequence originates from a man aged 35-49 years with rheumatoid arthritis. The material was CD8+ T cells sorted from blood, obtained at a follow-up visit. The V and J genes are TRBV6-6 and TRBJ2-2; D is unclear. The CDR3 protein is CASAGTNTGELFF. CDR3 DNA: TGTGCCAGCGCAGGAACGAACACCGGGGAGCTGTTTTTT.